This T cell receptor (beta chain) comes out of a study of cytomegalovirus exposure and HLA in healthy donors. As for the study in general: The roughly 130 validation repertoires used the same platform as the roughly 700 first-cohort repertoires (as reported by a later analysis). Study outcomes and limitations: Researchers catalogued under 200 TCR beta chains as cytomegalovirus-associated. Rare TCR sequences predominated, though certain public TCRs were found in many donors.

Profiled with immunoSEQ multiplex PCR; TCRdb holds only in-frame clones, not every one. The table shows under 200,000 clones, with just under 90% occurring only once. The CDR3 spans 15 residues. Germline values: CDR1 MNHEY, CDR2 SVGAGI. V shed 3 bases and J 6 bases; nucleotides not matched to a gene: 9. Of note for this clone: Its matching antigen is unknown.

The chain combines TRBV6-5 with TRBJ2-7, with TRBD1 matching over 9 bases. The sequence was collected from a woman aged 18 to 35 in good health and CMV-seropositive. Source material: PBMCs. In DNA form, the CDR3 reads TGTGCCAGCAGTTATAGGACAGGGGTATTGAGCGAGCAGTACTTC. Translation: CASSYRTGVLSEQYF.